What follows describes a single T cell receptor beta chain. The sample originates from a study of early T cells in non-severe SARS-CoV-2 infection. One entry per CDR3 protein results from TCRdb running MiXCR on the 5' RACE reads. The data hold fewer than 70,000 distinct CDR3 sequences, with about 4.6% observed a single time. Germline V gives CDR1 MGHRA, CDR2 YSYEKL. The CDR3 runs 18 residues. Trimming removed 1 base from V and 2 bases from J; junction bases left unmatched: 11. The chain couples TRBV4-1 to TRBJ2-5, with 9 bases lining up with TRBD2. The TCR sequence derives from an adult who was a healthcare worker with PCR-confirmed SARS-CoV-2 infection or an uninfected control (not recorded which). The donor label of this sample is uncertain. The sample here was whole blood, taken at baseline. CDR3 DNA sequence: TGCGCCAGCAGCCAAGCCCTAGCGGGGACAACGACTCAAGAGACCCAGTACTTC. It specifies CASSQALAGTTTQETQYF.